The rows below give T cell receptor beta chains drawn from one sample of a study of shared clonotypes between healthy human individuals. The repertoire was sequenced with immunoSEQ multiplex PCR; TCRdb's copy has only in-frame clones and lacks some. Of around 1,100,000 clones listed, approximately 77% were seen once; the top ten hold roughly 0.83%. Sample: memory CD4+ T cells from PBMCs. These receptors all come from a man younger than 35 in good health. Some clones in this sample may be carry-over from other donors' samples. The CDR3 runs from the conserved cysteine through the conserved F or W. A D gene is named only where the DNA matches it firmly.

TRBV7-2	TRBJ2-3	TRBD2	CASYEGGLAGDTQYF
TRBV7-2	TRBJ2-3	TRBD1	CASSEGQGATDTQYF
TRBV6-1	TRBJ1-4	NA	CASSEAETTGVF
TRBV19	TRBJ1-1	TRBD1	CASSPQGGTEAFF
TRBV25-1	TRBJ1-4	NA	CASTRTMGEKLFF
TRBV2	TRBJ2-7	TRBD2	CASSESGSGRWEDEQYF
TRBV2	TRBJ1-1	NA	CASSGAGYAFF
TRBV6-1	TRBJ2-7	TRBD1	CASSDIGQGRREQYF
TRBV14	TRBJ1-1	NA	CASSQERTGGAFF
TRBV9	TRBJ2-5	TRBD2	CASSVLAGRVGETQYF
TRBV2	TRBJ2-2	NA	CASSVREATGELFF